This TCR beta chain was captured in a study of cytomegalovirus exposure and HLA in healthy donors. The wider study: An earlier analysis identified 117 million unique TCR beta sequences in approximately 170 million T cells.

With 60 Vbeta and 13 Jbeta primers, the PCR was carried out. TCRdb's table, derived via immunoSEQ multiplex PCR, lists solely in-frame clones and lacks some. This repertoire includes 150,000 to 200,000 clones. Worth noting for this clone: The same CDR3 arises from other DNA sequences in this sample as well.

From germline, CDR1 is KGHSH and CDR2 LQKENI. V was pared by 3 bases and J by 2 bases, with 0 bases of the junction left unmatched. The CDR3 spans 13 residues. The sequenced material came from PBMCs. The chain links TRBV18 to TRBJ2-5; 7 nucleotides match TRBD1. The TCR originated in a woman aged 55-70 years in good health and CMV-seronegative. As DNA, the CDR3 is TGTGCCAGCTCACCGGGACAGCAAGAGACCCAGTACTTC. This sequence encodes CASSPGQQETQYF.